The clone carrying this T cell receptor (beta chain) was counted a few times. The antigen is not known. The record originates from a study of post-analysis software for immune sequencing data. Study at large: The cohort encompassed relapsing-remitting, secondary progressive and progressive-relapsing multiple sclerosis disease courses. Findings and limits, study-wide: Multiple sclerosis patients showed significantly lower normalized Chao1 diversity than controls did. F measure clustering grouped samples strongly by preparation batch. In patients, TRBV5-6, TRBV5-1 and TRBV20-1 belonged to five TRBV segments found more frequently than in controls.

V dropped 4 bases and J dropped 10 bases, with 12 bases sitting between them. Looked up from germline, CDR1 is MNHEY and CDR2 is SVGAGI. CDR3 length: 12 residues. Incorporated into the TCR beta cDNA libraries were unique molecular identifiers, which served to reduce PCR and sequencing biases. Input populations of about 0.9 to 10 million T cells gave rise to around 480,000 cDNA molecules. TCRdb re-called the PCR reads through MiXCR, storing one row per CDR3 protein. The data contain 740,000 or so distinct CDR3 sequences, roughly 50% of them singletons. The sample was blood. The receptor's source is a girl between 10 and 17 years old with multiple sclerosis. This chain uses TRBV6-5 with TRBJ2-3; D is undetermined. DNA for the CDR3: TGTGCCAGCAGTTCGCCATCCTTGGCGCAGTATTTT. It translates to CASSSPSLAQYF.